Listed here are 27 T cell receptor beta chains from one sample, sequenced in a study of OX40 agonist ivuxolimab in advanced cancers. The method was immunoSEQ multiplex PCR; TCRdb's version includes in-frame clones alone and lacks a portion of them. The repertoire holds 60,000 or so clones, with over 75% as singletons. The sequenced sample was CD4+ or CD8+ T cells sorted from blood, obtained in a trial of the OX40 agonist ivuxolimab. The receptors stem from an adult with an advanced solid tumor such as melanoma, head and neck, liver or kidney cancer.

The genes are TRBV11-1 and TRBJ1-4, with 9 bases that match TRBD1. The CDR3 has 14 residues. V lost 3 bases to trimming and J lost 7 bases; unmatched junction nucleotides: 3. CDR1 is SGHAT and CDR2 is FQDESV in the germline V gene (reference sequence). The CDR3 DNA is TGTGCCAGCAGCTTCGGGACAGGGAGTGAAAAACTGTTTTTT. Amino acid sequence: CASSFGTGSEKLFF.

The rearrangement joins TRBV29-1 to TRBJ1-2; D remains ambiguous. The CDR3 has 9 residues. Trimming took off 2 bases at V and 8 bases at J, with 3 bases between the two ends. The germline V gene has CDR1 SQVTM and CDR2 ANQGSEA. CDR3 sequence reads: CSVEQGYTF. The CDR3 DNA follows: TGCAGCGTTGAACAGGGCTACACCTTC. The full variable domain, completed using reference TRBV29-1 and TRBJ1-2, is SAVISQKPSRDICQRGTSLTIQCQVDSQVTMMFWYRQQPGQSLTLIATANQGSEATYESGFVIDKFPISRPNLTFSTLTVSNMSPEDSSIYLCSVEQGYTFGSGTRLTVV.

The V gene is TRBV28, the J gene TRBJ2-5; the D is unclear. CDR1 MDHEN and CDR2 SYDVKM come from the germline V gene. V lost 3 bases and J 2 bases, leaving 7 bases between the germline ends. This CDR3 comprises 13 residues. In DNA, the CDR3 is TGTGCCAGCAGTTTGATGGTTCAAGAGACCCAGTACTTC. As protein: CASSLMVQETQYF.

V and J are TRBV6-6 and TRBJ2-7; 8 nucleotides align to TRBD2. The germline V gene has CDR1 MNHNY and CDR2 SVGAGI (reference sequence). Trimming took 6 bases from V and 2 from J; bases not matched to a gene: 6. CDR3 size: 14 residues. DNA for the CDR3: TGTGCCAGCAGCCGCTCGGGGGGGACCTACGAGCAGTACTTC. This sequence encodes CASSRSGGTYEQYF.

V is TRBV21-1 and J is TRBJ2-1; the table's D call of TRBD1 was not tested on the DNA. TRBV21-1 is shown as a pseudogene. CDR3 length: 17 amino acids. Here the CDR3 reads CASSKGRGQGLTNEQFF. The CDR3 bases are TGTGCCAGCAGCAAAGGTCGGGGACAGGGACTAACCAATGAGCAGTTCTTC.

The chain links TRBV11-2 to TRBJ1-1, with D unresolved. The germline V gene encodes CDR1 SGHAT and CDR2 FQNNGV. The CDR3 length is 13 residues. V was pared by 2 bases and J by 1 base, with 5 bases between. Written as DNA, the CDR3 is TGTGCCAGCAGCTTACAGGAGAACACTGAAGCTTTCTTT. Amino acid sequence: CASSLQENTEAFF.

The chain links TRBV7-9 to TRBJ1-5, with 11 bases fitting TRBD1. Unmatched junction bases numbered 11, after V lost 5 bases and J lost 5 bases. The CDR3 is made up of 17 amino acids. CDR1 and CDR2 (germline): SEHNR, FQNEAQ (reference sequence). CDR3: CASSPQGQGDTYQPQHF. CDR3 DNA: TGTGCCAGCAGCCCTCAGGGACAGGGGGACACCTATCAGCCCCAGCATTTT. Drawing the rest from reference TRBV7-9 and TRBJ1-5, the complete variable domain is DTGVSQNPRHKITKRGQNVTFRCDPISEHNRLYWYRQTLGQGPEFLTYFQNEAQLEKSRLLSDRFSAERPKGSFSTLEIQRTEQGDSAMYLCASSPQGQGDTYQPQHFGDGTRLSIL.

This CDR3 reads CASGGRTSTDTQYF. The CDR3 region has the DNA TGTGCCAGCGGTGGCAGGACTAGCACAGATACGCAGTATTTT. The rearrangement uses TRBV2 and TRBJ2-3; perhaps TRBD2 as D (5 bases). Germline loops: CDR1 SNHLY, CDR2 FYNNEI. The CDR3 has 14 residues. V was pared by 8 bases and J by 0 bases, with 12 bases between.

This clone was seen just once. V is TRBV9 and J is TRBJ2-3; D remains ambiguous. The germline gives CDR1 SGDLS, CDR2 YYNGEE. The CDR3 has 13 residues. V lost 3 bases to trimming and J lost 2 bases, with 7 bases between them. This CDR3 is CASSGSLTDTQYF. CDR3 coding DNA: TGTGCCAGCAGCGGGTCCCTCACAGATACGCAGTATTTT.

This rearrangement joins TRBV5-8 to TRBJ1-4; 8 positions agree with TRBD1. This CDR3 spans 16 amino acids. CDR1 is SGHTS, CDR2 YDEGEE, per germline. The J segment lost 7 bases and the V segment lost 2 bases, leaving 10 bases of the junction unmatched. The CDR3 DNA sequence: TGTGCCAGCAGCTTTAACAGGGGGACAGGACTTGAAAAACTGTTTTTT. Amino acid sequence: CASSFNRGTGLEKLFF.

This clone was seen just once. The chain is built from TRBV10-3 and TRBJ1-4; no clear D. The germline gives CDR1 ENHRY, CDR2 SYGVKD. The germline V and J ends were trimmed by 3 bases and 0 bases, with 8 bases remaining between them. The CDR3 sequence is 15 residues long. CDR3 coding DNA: TGTGCCATCAGTGATGGGAGGTCAACTAATGAAAAACTGTTTTTT. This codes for CAISDGRSTNEKLFF.

The DNA for the CDR3 is TGTGCCAGCTCACGGGGTATTGCGGGAGGCACAGATACGCAGTATTTT. As protein: CASSRGIAGGTDTQYF. The rearrangement links TRBV18 to TRBJ2-3, with 7 bases fitting TRBD2. V dropped 4 bases and J dropped 1; count of bases not matched to a gene: 8. Looked up from germline, CDR1 is KGHSH and CDR2 is LQKENI. The CDR3 has 16 residues.

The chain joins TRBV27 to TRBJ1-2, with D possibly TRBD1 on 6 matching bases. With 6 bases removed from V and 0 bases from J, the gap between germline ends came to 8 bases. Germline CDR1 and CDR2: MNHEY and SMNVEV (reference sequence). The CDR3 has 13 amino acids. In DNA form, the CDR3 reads TGTGCCAGCAGGGACAGATCTAACTATGGCTACACCTTC. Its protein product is CASRDRSNYGYTF.

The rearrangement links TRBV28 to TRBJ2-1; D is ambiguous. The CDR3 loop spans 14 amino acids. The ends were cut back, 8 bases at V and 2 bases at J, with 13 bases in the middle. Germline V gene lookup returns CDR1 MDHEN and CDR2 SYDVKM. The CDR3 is CASVRTATYNEQFF. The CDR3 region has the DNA TGTGCCAGCGTCCGGACCGCGACCTACAATGAGCAGTTCTTC.

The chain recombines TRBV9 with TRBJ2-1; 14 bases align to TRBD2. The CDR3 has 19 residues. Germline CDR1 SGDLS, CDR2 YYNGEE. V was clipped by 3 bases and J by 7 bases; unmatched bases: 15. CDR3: CASSAPDPTSGRAGNEQFF. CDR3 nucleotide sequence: TGTGCCAGCAGCGCCCCAGACCCGACTAGCGGGAGGGCAGGGAATGAGCAGTTCTTC. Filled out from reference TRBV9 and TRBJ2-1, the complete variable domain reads DSGVTQTPKHLITATGQRVTLRCSPRSGDLSVYWYQQSLDQGLQFLIQYYNGEERAKGNILERFSAQQFPDLHSELNLSSLELGDSALYFCASSAPDPTSGRAGNEQFFGPGTRLTVL.

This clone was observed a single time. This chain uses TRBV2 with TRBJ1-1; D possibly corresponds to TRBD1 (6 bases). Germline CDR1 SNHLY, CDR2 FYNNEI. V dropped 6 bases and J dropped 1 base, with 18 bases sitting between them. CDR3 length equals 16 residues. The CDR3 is CASRPRGGAGNTEAFF. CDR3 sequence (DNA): TGTGCCAGCAGACCTAGGGGGGGCGCAGGGAACACTGAAGCTTTCTTT.

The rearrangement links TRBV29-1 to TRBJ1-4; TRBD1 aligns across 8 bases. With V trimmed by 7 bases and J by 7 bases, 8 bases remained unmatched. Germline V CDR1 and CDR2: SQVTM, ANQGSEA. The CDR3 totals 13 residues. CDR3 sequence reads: CSAPGQVAEKLFF. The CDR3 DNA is TGCAGCGCACCGGGACAGGTGGCTGAAAAACTGTTTTTT.

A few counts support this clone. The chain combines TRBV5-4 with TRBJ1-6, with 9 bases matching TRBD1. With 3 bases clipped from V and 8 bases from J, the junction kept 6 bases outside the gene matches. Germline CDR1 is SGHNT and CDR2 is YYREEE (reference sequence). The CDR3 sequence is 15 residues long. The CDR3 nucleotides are TGTGCCAGCAGCTCTGGGACAGGGCGGGATTCACCCCTCCACTTT. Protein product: CASSSGTGRDSPLHF.

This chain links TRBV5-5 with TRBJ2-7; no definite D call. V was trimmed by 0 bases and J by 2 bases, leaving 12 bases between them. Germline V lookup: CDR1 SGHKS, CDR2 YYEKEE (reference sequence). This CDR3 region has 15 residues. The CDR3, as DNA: TGTGCCAGCAGCTTGGAACAGCAAGCCACCTACGAGCAGTACTTC. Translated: CASSLEQQATYEQYF. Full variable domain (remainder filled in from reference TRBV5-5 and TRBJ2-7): DAGVTQSPTHLIKTRGQQVTLRCSPISGHKSVSWYQQVLGQGPQFIFQYYEKEERGRGNFPDRFSARQFPNYSSELNVNALLLGDSALYLCASSLEQQATYEQYFGPGTRLTVT.

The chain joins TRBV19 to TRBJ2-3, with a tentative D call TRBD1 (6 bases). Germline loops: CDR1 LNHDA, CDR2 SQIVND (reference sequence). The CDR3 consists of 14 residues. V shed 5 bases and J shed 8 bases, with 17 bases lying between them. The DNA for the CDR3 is TGTGCCAGTAGTGCGGACAGTGAGGTTCCTACGCAGTATTTT. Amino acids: CASSADSEVPTQYF.

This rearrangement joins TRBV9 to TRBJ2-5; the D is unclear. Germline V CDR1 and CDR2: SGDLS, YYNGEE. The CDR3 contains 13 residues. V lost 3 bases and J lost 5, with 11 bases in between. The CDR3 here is CASSAPGGETQYF. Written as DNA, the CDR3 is TGTGCCAGCAGCGCCCCCGGTGGGGAGACCCAGTACTTC.

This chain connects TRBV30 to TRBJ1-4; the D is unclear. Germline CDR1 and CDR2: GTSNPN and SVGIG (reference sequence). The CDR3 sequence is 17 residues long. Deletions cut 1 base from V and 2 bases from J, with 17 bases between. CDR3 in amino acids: CAWSAPRVFGTNEKLFF. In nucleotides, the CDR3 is TGTGCCTGGAGTGCCCCCCGAGTGTTTGGTACTAATGAAAAACTGTTTTTT.

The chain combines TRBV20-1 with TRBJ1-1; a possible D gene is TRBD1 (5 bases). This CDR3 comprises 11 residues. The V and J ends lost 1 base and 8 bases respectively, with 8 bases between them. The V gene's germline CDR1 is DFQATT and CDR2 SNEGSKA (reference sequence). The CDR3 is CSARATEEAFF. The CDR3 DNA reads TGCAGTGCTAGAGCGACAGAAGAAGCTTTCTTT.

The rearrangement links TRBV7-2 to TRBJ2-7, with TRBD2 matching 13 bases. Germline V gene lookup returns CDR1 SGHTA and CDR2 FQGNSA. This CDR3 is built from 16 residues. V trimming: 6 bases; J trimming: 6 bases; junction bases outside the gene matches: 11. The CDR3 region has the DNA TGTGCCAGCAGTTTTGCACTAGCGGGAGGGCCCCGCGAGCAGTACTTC. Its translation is CASSFALAGGPREQYF.

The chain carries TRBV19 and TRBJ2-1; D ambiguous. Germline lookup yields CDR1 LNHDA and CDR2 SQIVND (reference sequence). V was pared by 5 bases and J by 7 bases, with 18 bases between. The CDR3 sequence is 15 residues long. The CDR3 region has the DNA TGTGCCAGTAGTCCGACCCGTACTGGAAATAATGAGCAGTTCTTC. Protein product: CASSPTRTGNNEQFF.

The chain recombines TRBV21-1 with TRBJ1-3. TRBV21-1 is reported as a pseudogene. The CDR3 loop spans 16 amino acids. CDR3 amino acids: CASSKLEGAERNTIYF. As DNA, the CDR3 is TGTGCCAGCAGCAAACTAGAGGGCGCCGAAAGAAACACCATATATTTT.

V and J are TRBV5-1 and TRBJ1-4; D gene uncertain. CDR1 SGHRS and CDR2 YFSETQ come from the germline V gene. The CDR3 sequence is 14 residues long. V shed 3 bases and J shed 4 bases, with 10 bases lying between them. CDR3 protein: CASSYNLRNEKLFF. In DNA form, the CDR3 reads TGCGCCAGCAGCTATAACTTGCGTAATGAAAAACTGTTTTTT.